These T cell receptor beta chains were read from a single sample in a study of T cell responses to AZD1222 COVID-19 vaccine. The assay was immunoSEQ multiplex PCR, and TCRdb's table has in-frame clones only and misses some. The sample contains roughly 98,000 clones, just over 90% of which appear only once. Sequences were derived from peripheral blood, sampled on day 0 of AZD1222 vaccination. Receptors were obtained from an adult in good health. Both conserved end residues are part of each CDR3. Each record gives: V gene, D gene, J gene, clone size, CDR3 DNA, CDR3 protein. D genes are given only for firm matches. For some rows the clone size is stated as once, few or many, or as a class when expanded; others skip it.

V gene: TRBV14; D gene: .; J gene: TRBJ2-1; clone size: .; CDR3 DNA: TGTGCCAGCAGCCCCGTAGTCGGATTAGGGAGCTACAATGAGCAGTTCTTC; CDR3 protein: CASSPVVGLGSYNEQFF
V gene: TRBV30; D gene: .; J gene: TRBJ1-1; clone size: .; CDR3 DNA: TGTGCCTGGAGTGTCCAGAGGAACACTGAAGCTTTCTTT; CDR3 protein: CAWSVQRNTEAFF
V gene: TRBV10-3; D gene: TRBD1; J gene: TRBJ2-7; clone size: few; CDR3 DNA: TGTGCCATCAGGACGGGACAGGGATACGAGCAGTACTTC; CDR3 protein: CAIRTGQGYEQYF
V gene: TRBV6-5; D gene: TRBD2; J gene: TRBJ2-7; clone size: .; CDR3 DNA: TGTGCCAGCGCCACTAGCGAAACCTACGAGCAGTACTTC; CDR3 protein: CASATSETYEQYF
V gene: TRBV27; D gene: .; J gene: TRBJ1-2; clone size: .; CDR3 DNA: TGTGCCGGCAGTTTAGACGGAGACTATGGCTACACCTTC; CDR3 protein: CAGSLDGDYGYTF
V gene: TRBV28; D gene: .; J gene: TRBJ1-2; clone size: .; CDR3 DNA: TGTGCCAGCAGTTGGGACACATTGGCTAACTATGGCTACACCTTC; CDR3 protein: CASSWDTLANYGYTF
V gene: TRBV5-1; D gene: TRBD1; J gene: TRBJ1-4; clone size: .; CDR3 DNA: TGCGCCAGCGGACAGGGTCCGACTAATGAAAAACTGTTTTTT; CDR3 protein: CASGQGPTNEKLFF
V gene: TRBV18; D gene: .; J gene: TRBJ1-2; clone size: .; CDR3 DNA: TGTGCCAGCTCACTAGCGCAGGAAGCTTACTATGGCTACACCTTC; CDR3 protein: CASSLAQEAYYGYTF
V gene: TRBV7-9; D gene: .; J gene: TRBJ2-2; clone size: .; CDR3 DNA: TGTGCCAGCAGCTTAGAAATGGTTGGCTCGAACACCGGGGAGCTGTTTTTT; CDR3 protein: CASSLEMVGSNTGELFF
V gene: TRBV12-2; D gene: .; J gene: TRBJ1-6; clone size: .; CDR3 DNA: TGTGCAAGTCGCACCTACAGAGCCTATAATTCACCCCTCCACTTT; CDR3 protein: CASRTYRAYNSPLHF
V gene: TRBV5-3; D gene: .; J gene: TRBJ1-6; clone size: .; CDR3 DNA: TGTGCCAGAAGCCCTATGTCCGGGAAGGGCTCCTGTAATTCACCCCTCCACTTT; CDR3 protein: CARSPMSGKGSCNSPLHF
V gene: TRBV5-1; D gene: TRBD1; J gene: TRBJ1-6; clone size: .; CDR3 DNA: TGCGCCAGCAGCCAGATGACAGGGGATAATTCACCCCTCCACTTT; CDR3 protein: CASSQMTGDNSPLHF
V gene: TRBV19; D gene: TRBD1; J gene: TRBJ1-4; clone size: .; CDR3 DNA: TGTGCCAGTCGTTCTAAGGGGGCGACTAATGAAAAACTGTTTTTT; CDR3 protein: CASRSKGATNEKLFF
V gene: TRBV6-4; D gene: .; J gene: TRBJ1-3; clone size: .; CDR3 DNA: TGTGCCAGCAGTGACTCCGGGACACCGAAGTCGTCGGGAAACACCATATATTTT; CDR3 protein: CASSDSGTPKSSGNTIYF
V gene: TRBV24-1; D gene: .; J gene: TRBJ2-1; clone size: once; CDR3 DNA: TGTGCCACCAGTGATTCAAGCGGTCTTGCTTCCTACAATGAGCAGTTCTTC; CDR3 protein: CATSDSSGLASYNEQFF
V gene: TRBV20-1; D gene: .; J gene: TRBJ1-2; clone size: .; CDR3 DNA: TGCAGTGCTAAGGGAAGCTATGGCTACACCTTC; CDR3 protein: CSAKGSYGYTF
V gene: TRBV5-1; D gene: .; J gene: TRBJ2-5; clone size: .; CDR3 DNA: TGCGCCAGCAGCTTGGGGGACAAAGAGACCCAGTACTTC; CDR3 protein: CASSLGDKETQYF
V gene: TRBV5-1; D gene: .; J gene: TRBJ1-2; clone size: .; CDR3 DNA: TGCGCCAGCAGCTTGTCAGCTAACTATGGCTACACCTTC; CDR3 protein: CASSLSANYGYTF
V gene: TRBV6-5; D gene: .; J gene: TRBJ2-7; clone size: .; CDR3 DNA: TGTGCCAGCAGTTACCTTTGGGGGAGCTCCTACGAGCAGTACTTC; CDR3 protein: CASSYLWGSSYEQYF
V gene: TRBV4-3; D gene: TRBD2; J gene: TRBJ2-2; clone size: once; CDR3 DNA: TGCGCCAGCAGCCAAGACTTAGCGGGAAGCACCGGGGAGCTGTTTTTT; CDR3 protein: CASSQDLAGSTGELFF
V gene: TRBV11-2; D gene: .; J gene: TRBJ2-5; clone size: .; CDR3 DNA: TGTGCCAGCAGCTCCTGGCCTCAAGAGACCCAGTACTTC; CDR3 protein: CASSSWPQETQYF
V gene: TRBV7-9; D gene: .; J gene: TRBJ2-1; clone size: once; CDR3 DNA: TGTGCCAGCAGCCCCATGACCTGGAAACGCAATGAGCAGTTCTTC; CDR3 protein: CASSPMTWKRNEQFF
V gene: TRBV6-5; D gene: TRBD2; J gene: TRBJ2-7; clone size: .; CDR3 DNA: TGTGCCAGCAGGGAGACTAGCGGGTACGAGCAGTACTTC; CDR3 protein: CASRETSGYEQYF
V gene: TRBV27; D gene: .; J gene: TRBJ1-5; clone size: few; CDR3 DNA: TGTGCCAGCAGTTTATTGGCAGGGGGCAATCAGCCCCAGCATTTT; CDR3 protein: CASSLLAGGNQPQHF
V gene: TRBV3-1/TRBV3-2; D gene: .; J gene: TRBJ2-3; clone size: once; CDR3 DNA: TGTGCCAGCAGCCGGACAGCAGATACGCAGTATTTT; CDR3 protein: CASSRTADTQYF
V gene: TRBV6-5; D gene: .; J gene: TRBJ1-2; clone size: .; CDR3 DNA: TGTGCCAGCAGTTTGACATCGACTCGGGGCTACACCTTC; CDR3 protein: CASSLTSTRGYTF
V gene: TRBV5-1; D gene: TRBD2; J gene: TRBJ2-2; clone size: .; CDR3 DNA: TGCGCCAGCAGCCCCGGACTAGCTCGCACCGGGGAGCTGTTTTTT; CDR3 protein: CASSPGLARTGELFF